This entry concerns a single TCR beta chain. Its specificity is not known. The sample carries other DNA sequences with the same CDR3. Trimming cost V 0 bases and J 0 bases, with 6 bases left between them. The CDR3 is made up of 15 amino acids. Germline V CDR1 and CDR2: SGHTA, FQGNSA. This sample is part of a study of shared clonotypes between healthy human individuals. Study results and limitations: All-four-donor shared clonotypes had higher generation probabilities than non-shared clonotypes did. Naive subsets, compared against memory subsets, generally had larger estimated richness values.

The assay used deep level. In the sorted-subset replicate PCRs, around 0.2 ug DNA, around 30,000 T cell genomes, was used. Libraries were prepared by immunoSEQ multiplex PCR; TCRdb keeps only in-frame clonotypes and omits some of them. The sample yields 2 million to 2.5 million clones, about 94% seen once. This TCR was sampled from a man aged 18 to 30 in good health. The sequenced sample consisted of naive CD4+ T cells sorted from blood. The sample's subset: CD45RA+ positively selected. V is TRBV7-2 and J is TRBJ2-1; D is ambiguous. The CDR3 loop reads CASSLADLSYNEQFF. The CDR3 nucleotides are TGTGCCAGCAGCTTAGCTGACCTCTCCTACAATGAGCAGTTCTTC.